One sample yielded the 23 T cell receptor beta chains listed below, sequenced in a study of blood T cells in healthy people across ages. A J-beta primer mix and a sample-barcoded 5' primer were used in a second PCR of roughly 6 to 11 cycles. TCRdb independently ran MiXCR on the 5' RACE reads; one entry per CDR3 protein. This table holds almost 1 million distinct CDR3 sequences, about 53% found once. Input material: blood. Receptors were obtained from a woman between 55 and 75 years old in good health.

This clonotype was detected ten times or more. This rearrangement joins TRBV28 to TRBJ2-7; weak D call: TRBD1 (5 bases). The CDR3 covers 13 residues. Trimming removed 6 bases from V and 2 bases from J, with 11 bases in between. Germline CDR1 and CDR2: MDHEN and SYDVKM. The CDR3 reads CASSFGRAYEQYF. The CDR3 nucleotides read TGTGCCAGCAGCTTCGGCAGGGCCTACGAGCAGTACTTC.

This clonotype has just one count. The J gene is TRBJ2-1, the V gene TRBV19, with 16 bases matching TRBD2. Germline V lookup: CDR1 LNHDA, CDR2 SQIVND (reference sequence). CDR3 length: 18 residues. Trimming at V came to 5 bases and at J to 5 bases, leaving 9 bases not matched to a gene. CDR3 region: CASSLPQGLAGGHNEQFF. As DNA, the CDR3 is TGTGCCAGTAGTCTACCCCAGGGACTAGCGGGAGGGCACAATGAGCAGTTCTTC.

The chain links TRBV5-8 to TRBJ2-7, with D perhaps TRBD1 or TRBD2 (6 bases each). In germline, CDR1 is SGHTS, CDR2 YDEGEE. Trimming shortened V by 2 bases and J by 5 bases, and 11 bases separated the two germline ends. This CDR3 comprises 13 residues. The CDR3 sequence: CASSFRGANEQYF. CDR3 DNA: TGTGCCAGCAGCTTTAGGGGGGCTAACGAGCAGTACTTC.

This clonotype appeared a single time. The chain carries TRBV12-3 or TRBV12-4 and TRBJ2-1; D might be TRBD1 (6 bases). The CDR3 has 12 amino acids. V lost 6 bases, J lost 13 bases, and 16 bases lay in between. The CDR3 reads CASSRDTGKQFF. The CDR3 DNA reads TGTGCCAGCAGCCGCGACACAGGGAAACAGTTCTTC.

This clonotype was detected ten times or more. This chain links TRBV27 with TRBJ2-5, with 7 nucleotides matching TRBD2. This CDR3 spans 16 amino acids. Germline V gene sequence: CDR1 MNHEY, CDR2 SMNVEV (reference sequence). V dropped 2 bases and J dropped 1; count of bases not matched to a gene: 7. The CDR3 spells CASSLLAETFQETQYF. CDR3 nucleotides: TGTGCCAGCAGTTTACTAGCGGAAACTTTCCAAGAGACCCAGTACTTC.

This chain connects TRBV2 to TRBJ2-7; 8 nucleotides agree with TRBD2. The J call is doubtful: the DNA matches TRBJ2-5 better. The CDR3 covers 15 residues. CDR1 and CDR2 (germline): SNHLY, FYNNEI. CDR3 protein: CASSDGGGGIETQYF. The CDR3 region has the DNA TGTGCCAGCAGTGACGGGGGGGGAGGGATTGAGACCCAGTACTTC.

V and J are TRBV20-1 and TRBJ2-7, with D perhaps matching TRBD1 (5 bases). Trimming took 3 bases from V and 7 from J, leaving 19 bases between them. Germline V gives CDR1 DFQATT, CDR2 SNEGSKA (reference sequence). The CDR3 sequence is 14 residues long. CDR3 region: CSASGHLSYNEQYF. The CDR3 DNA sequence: TGCAGTGCTAGTGGACACCTCTCCTACAATGAGCAGTACTTC.

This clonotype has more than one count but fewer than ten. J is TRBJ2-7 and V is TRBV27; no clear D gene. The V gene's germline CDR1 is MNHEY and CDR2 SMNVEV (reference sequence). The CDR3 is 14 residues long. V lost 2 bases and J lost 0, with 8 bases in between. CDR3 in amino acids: CASSLTPLSYEQYF. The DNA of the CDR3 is TGTGCCAGCAGTTTAACCCCCCTCTCCTACGAGCAGTACTTC.

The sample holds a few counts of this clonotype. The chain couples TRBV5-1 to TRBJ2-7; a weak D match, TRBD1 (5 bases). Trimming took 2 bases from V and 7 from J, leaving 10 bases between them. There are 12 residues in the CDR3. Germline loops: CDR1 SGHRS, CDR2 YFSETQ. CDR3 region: CASSFAGNEQYF. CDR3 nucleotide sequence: TGCGCCAGCAGCTTCGCAGGGAATGAGCAGTACTTC.

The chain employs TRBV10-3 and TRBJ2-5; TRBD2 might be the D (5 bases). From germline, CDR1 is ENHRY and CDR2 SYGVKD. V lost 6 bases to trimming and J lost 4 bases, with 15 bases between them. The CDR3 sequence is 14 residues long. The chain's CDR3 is CAIRSREEGETQYF. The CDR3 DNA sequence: TGTGCCATCAGGTCCCGCGAAGAGGGAGAGACCCAGTACTTC.

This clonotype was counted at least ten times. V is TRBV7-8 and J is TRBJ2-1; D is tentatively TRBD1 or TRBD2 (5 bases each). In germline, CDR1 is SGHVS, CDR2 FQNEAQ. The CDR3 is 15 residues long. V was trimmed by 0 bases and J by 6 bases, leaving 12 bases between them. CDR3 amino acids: CASSLARGRANEQFF. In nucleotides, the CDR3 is TGTGCCAGCAGCTTAGCTCGGGGCCGGGCCAATGAGCAGTTCTTC.

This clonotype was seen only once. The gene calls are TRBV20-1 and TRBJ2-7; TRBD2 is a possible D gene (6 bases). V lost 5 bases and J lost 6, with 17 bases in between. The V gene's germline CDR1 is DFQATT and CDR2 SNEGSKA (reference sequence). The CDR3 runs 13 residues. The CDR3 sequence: CSAAGTLLSEQYF. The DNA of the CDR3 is TGCAGTGCTGCGGGGACGCTGCTCTCCGAGCAGTACTTC.

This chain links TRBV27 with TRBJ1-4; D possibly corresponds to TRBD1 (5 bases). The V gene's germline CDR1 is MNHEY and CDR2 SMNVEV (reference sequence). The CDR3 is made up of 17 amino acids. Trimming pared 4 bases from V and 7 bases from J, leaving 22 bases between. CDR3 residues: CASSSTQVRGYREKLFF. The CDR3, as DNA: TGTGCCAGCAGTTCTACTCAAGTCCGGGGGTATCGTGAAAAACTGTTTTTT.

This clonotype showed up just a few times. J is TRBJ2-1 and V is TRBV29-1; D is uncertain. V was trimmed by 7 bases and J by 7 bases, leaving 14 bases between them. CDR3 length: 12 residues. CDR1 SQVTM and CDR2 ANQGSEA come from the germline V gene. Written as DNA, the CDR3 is TGCAGCGGCCGGACGGATAGAAATGAGCAGTTCTTC. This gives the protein CSGRTDRNEQFF.

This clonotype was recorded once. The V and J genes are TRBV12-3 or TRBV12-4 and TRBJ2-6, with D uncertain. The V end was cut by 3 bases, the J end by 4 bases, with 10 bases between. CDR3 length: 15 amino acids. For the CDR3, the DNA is TGTGCCAGCAGTTTCCGGTGGTTCGGGGCCAACGTCCTGACTTTC. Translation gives CASSFRWFGANVLTF.

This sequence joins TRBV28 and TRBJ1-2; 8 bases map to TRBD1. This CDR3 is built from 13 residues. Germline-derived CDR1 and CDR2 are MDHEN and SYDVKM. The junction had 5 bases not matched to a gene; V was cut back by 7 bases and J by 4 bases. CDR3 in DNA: TGTGCCAGCACAGGGGGCGCCGCCTATGGCTACACCTTC. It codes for CASTGGAAYGYTF.

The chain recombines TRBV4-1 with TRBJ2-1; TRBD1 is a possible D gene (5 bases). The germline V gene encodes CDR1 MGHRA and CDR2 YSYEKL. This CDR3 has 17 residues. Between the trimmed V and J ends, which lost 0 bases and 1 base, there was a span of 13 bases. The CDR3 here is CASSQDLRTFSYNEQFF. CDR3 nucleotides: TGCGCCAGCAGCCAAGACCTACGGACATTTTCCTACAATGAGCAGTTCTTC.

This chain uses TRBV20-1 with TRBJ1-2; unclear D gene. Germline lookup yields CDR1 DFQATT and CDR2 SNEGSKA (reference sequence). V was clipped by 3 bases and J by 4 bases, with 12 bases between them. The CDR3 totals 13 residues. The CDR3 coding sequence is TGCAGTGCTAGTAACGGACCTACCTATGGCTACACCTTC. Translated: CSASNGPTYGYTF.

The CDR3 sequence is CSVEEWPGATGELFF. CDR3 DNA: TGCAGCGTTGAAGAATGGCCAGGGGCCACCGGGGAGCTGTTTTTT. This sequence joins TRBV29-1 and TRBJ2-2, with D maybe TRBD1 (6 bases). In germline, CDR1 is SQVTM, CDR2 ANQGSEA. V dropped 0 bases and J dropped 4 bases, with 12 bases sitting between them. This CDR3 contains 15 residues.

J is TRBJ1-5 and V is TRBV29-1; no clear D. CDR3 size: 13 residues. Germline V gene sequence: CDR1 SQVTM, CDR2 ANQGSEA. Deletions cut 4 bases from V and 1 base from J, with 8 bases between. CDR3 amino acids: CSVAPDSNQPQHF. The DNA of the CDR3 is TGCAGCGTTGCCCCCGACAGCAATCAGCCCCAGCATTTT.

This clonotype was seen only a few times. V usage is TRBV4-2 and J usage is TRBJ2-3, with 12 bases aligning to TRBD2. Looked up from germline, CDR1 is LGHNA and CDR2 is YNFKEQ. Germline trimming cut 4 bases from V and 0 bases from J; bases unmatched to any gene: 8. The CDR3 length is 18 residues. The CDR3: CASSRTGTSGFSTDTQYF. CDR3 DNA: TGTGCCAGCAGCCGAACCGGGACTAGCGGGTTTAGCACAGATACGCAGTATTTT.

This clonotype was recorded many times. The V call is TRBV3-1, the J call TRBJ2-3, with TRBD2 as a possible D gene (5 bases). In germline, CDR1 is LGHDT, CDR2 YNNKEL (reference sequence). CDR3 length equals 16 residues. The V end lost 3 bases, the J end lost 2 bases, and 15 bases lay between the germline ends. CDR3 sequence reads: CASSQYGNRNTDTQYF. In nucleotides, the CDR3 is TGTGCCAGCAGCCAGTACGGGAATCGGAACACAGATACGCAGTATTTT.

The CDR3 loop reads CASSHPGTGEDTQYF. The CDR3 DNA reads as TGTGCCAGCAGCCATCCCGGGACAGGGGAGGATACGCAGTATTTT. The chain couples TRBV3-1 to TRBJ2-3, with 10 bases matching TRBD1. The trim removed 3 bases at V and 6 bases at J, leaving 6 bases unmatched. The CDR3 loop spans 15 amino acids. The germline gives CDR1 LGHDT, CDR2 YNNKEL (reference sequence).